What follows describes a single TCR beta chain. What it recognizes is unknown. The data are from a study of vaccination effects on CD4 cells after COVID-19. Study context: Specimens were obtained from a couple of convalescent patients 16 days and one week prior to vaccination.

The data were produced by immunoSEQ multiplex PCR, yet TCRdb's version contains in-frame clones alone and is incomplete. The sample contains 17,000 or so clones, around four fifths of which appear only once. Trimming took off 5 bases at V and 3 bases at J, with 13 bases between the two ends. This CDR3 has 14 amino acids. The germline CDR1 and CDR2 sequences are MNHEY and SVGAGI. Pools of viral peptides were used by the ViraFEST assay to expand antigen-specific CD4+ T cells ahead of sequencing. The authors isolated CD4+ T cells after about eleven days of culture. Between March and December 2020, the person had a SARS-CoV-2 infection that PCR confirmed. PBMC cultures contained some 2.1 million cells per well, approximately 10 IU/ml IL-2 and 10 ug/ml peptides. Days 3 and 7 saw half the medium replaced with IL-2 medium.

V and J are TRBV6-5 and TRBJ1-1, with D possibly being TRBD1 (6 bases). The sequences come from CD4+ T cells from PBMCs cultured with SARS-CoV-2 spike peptides, collected before COVID-19 vaccination. The clonotype originates from a human donor who had a prior SARS-CoV-2 infection. CDR3 sequence: CASSTTGRDTEAFF. Here the CDR3 DNA reads TGTGCCAGCAGTACCACAGGGCGGGACACTGAAGCTTTCTTT.